Following are 11 T cell receptor beta chains from one sample sequenced in a study of blood T cell repertoires in COVID-19. Sequenced by immunoSEQ multiplex PCR; TCRdb stores in-frame clones only, minus some. The table includes 200,000 to 250,000 clones, roughly nine tenths detected once. The sample consisted of PBMCs or T cells enriched from blood (not recorded which). The receptors stem from a woman between 45 and 65 years old in a cohort exposed to, infected with or recovered from COVID-19 (not recorded which).

The rearrangement uses TRBV3-1 (or the pseudogene TRBV3-2) and TRBJ2-2, with 8 bases fitting TRBD2. Germline V lookup: CDR1 LGHDT, CDR2 YNNKEL (reference sequence). The CDR3 loop spans 15 amino acids. The trim removed 5 bases at V and 8 bases at J, leaving 10 bases unmatched. In DNA form, the CDR3 reads TGTGCCAGCAGCTTGGGACTAGTAGGGGCTGGGGAGCTGTTTTTT. This gives the protein CASSLGLVGAGELFF.

V is TRBV11-1 and J is TRBJ2-3; perhaps TRBD2 as D (6 bases). Germline assignment: CDR1 SGHAT and CDR2 FQDESV (reference sequence). V was pared by 3 bases and J by 5 bases, with 12 bases between. The CDR3 runs to 14 residues. The CDR3: CASSFLPGLDTQYF. The CDR3 region has the DNA TGTGCCAGCAGCTTTCTACCGGGACTAGATACGCAGTATTTT.

This chain uses TRBV3-1 (or the pseudogene TRBV3-2) with TRBJ2-3, with 8 bases aligning to TRBD1. V was clipped by 5 bases and J by 2 bases; unmatched bases: 6. Germline-derived CDR1 and CDR2 are LGHDT and YNNKEL (reference sequence). The CDR3 has 15 residues. The CDR3 DNA is TGTGCCAGCAGCAACCGGGACAGGTACACAGATACGCAGTATTTT. Its translation is CASSNRDRYTDTQYF.

The V gene is TRBV4-3, the J gene TRBJ2-7; a weak D match, TRBD1 (6 bases). Trimming left V 0 bases short and J 2 bases short, with 8 bases between. Per the germline V gene, CDR1 is LGHNA and CDR2 is YSLEER. This CDR3 region has 14 residues. The CDR3 nucleotides read TGCGCCAGCAGCCAAGACAGGGGACCCTACGAGCAGTACTTC. Amino acids: CASSQDRGPYEQYF.

The rearrangement links TRBV27 to TRBJ2-5, with TRBD2 matching over 8 bases. Germline lookup yields CDR1 MNHEY and CDR2 SMNVEV (reference sequence). Unmatched junction bases numbered 11, after V lost 4 bases and J lost 1 base. The CDR3 contains 17 residues. CDR3 in DNA: TGTGCCAGCAGTTCCCCGTTGGCGGGGGGATTCCAAGAGACCCAGTACTTC. It specifies CASSSPLAGGFQETQYF.

The chain employs TRBV27 and TRBJ2-7; maybe TRBD1 (5 bases). CDR1 and CDR2 from the germline V gene are MNHEY and SMNVEV (reference sequence). This CDR3 is built from 14 residues. V shed 5 bases and J shed 3 bases, with 14 bases lying between them. CDR3 region: CASSALGAIYEQYF. The CDR3 DNA reads TGTGCCAGCAGTGCTCTTGGGGCAATCTACGAGCAGTACTTC.

Worth noting for this clone: An end of the junction differs from the germline gene, which may be a read error. In nucleotides, the CDR3 is TGTGCTAGCAGCCCCGGGGGGATGTACAGGGATACGCAGTATTTT. Translation: CASSPGGMYRDTQYF. V gene TRBV7-7 combines with J gene TRBJ2-3, with 7 positions matching TRBD2. This CDR3 has 15 residues. The germline gives CDR1 SSHAT, CDR2 FNYEAQ (reference sequence).

The CDR3 is CASSQGGSYNSPLHF. The CDR3 nucleotides are TGTGCCAGCAGCCAAGGAGGCTCCTATAATTCACCCCTCCACTTT. The chain uses TRBV3-1 (or the pseudogene TRBV3-2) and TRBJ1-6; D gene ambiguous. V was shortened by 1 base and J by 0 bases, with 4 bases between the two germline ends. From germline, CDR1 is LGHDT and CDR2 YNNKEL (reference sequence). CDR3 length: 15 residues.

The rearrangement joins TRBV7-2 to TRBJ2-7; D is perhaps TRBD2 (7 bases). With 3 bases removed from V and 6 bases from J, the gap between germline ends came to 18 bases. CDR1 SGHTA and CDR2 FQGNSA come from the germline V gene. The CDR3 consists of 15 residues. CDR3 coding DNA: TGTGCCAGCAGCTTGCAGTGGGGGGGGCTGGGCGAGCAGTACTTC. Translation gives CASSLQWGGLGEQYF.

The V and J genes are TRBV7-2 and TRBJ1-2, with 7 bases fitting TRBD1. V lost 4 bases and J lost 0; bases outside the gene matches: 5. The germline V gene has CDR1 SGHTA and CDR2 FQGNSA. There are 15 residues in the CDR3. The CDR3 nucleotides are TGTGCCAGCAGCTCAAGGGACAGACCTAACTATGGCTACACCTTC. Encoded protein: CASSSRDRPNYGYTF.

J is TRBJ1-1 and V is TRBV7-6, with 8 bases fitting TRBD1. CDR3 length: 14 amino acids. Trimming cost V 1 base and J 8 bases; bases outside gene matches: 6. CDR1 SGHVS and CDR2 FNYEAQ come from the germline V gene. DNA of the CDR3: TGTGCCAGCAGCTTAGAAGGACAGGGCGGAGAAGCTTTCTTT. Its translation is CASSLEGQGGEAFF.